This section outlines one T cell receptor beta chain sequence together with its context. Its antigen remains unidentified. Trimming stripped 1 base from V and 0 bases from J, with 9 bases between. CDR1 is DFQATT and CDR2 is SNEGSKA in the germline V gene (reference sequence). The CDR3 covers 14 residues. The data are from a study of post-analysis software for immune sequencing data. Overall study findings and caveats: A few TRBV segments were significantly more frequent in patients than in controls. TRBV5-6, TRBV5-1 and TRBV20-1 were among these segments. Significantly decreased normalized Chao1 diversity was recorded for multiple sclerosis patients relative to controls.

The TCR beta cDNA libraries contained unique molecular identifiers. TCRdb ran MiXCR on the PCR reads and lists one entry per CDR3 protein. The table records around 770,000 distinct CDR3 sequences, around 42% of them present only once. This TCR derives from a girl aged 10 to 17 with multiple sclerosis. The chain combines TRBV20-1 with TRBJ1-2; the D is unclear. The sample comprised blood. The CDR3 loop reads CSARGAASNYGYTF. CDR3 coding DNA: TGCAGTGCTAGAGGGGCAGCATCTAACTATGGCTACACCTTC.